The 31 T cell receptor beta chains in this list originate from one sample, sequenced in a study of post-analysis software for immune sequencing data. Study-wide results and limits: With TRBV5-6, TRBV5-1 and TRBV20-1 included, five TRBV segments were more frequent in patients than in controls.

These receptors' targets are unknown. The TCR beta cDNA libraries carried unique molecular identifiers. Each CDR3 protein is one row after TCRdb ran MiXCR on the PCR reads. The sample consists of hundreds of thousands of distinct CDR3 sequences, roughly three fifths of them appearing once. Input material: blood. The receptors were sampled from a girl aged 2-10 years with multiple sclerosis.

This clonotype was recorded a few times. The gene calls are TRBV5-1 and TRBJ1-5; tentative D call: TRBD1 (6 bases). V gave up 5 bases and J gave up 5 bases, with 11 bases separating them. This CDR3 spans 13 amino acids. In germline, CDR1 is SGHRS, CDR2 YFSETQ. CDR3 DNA sequence: TGCGCCAGCAGGAACAGGGAAGATCAGCCCCAGCATTTT. Translation gives CASRNREDQPQHF.

The chain carries TRBV7-9 and TRBJ2-7, with D perhaps matching TRBD2 (6 bases). This CDR3 spans 14 amino acids. Germline V gives CDR1 SEHNR, CDR2 FQNEAQ (reference sequence). The V gene lost 1 base and the J gene lost 3 bases, with 10 bases spanning the gap. CDR3 DNA sequence: TGTGCCAGCAGCTTAGTCCAGACTAGCTACGAGCAGTACTTC. Translation: CASSLVQTSYEQYF.

The chain joins TRBV10-2 to TRBJ2-1; the match to TRBD2 covers 10 bases. The CDR3 runs to 15 residues. The germline V gene encodes CDR1 WSHSY and CDR2 SAAADI. Losses at the gene ends were 4 bases for V and 7 bases for J; bases not matched to a gene: 7. The CDR3 protein is CASSAQREGLNEQFF. The CDR3 DNA reads TGCGCCAGCAGTGCGCAGCGGGAGGGGTTGAATGAGCAGTTCTTC.

The chain has TRBV20-1 and TRBJ2-3; D possibly corresponds to TRBD2 (5 bases). The CDR3 has 15 amino acids. V gave up 5 bases and J gave up 0 bases, with 15 bases separating them. Germline CDR1 reads DFQATT; CDR2 reads SNEGSKA (reference sequence). CDR3 loop: CSALGLEASTDTQYF. The DNA of the CDR3 is TGCAGTGCTTTAGGGCTGGAGGCCAGCACAGATACGCAGTATTTT.

The chain links TRBV7-9 to TRBJ1-6, with D hard to call. CDR1 SEHNR and CDR2 FQNEAQ come from the germline V gene (reference sequence). V lost 8 bases and J lost 4, with 24 bases in between. The CDR3 consists of 18 residues. The DNA of the CDR3 is TGTGCCAGCCCCCTACAGATGGGCGATCACCCTTATAATTCACCCCTCCACTTT. It is translated as CASPLQMGDHPYNSPLHF.

A single count supports this clonotype. The J gene is TRBJ2-4, the V gene TRBV3-1, with D maybe TRBD1 (6 bases). This CDR3 contains 15 residues. V shed 5 bases and J shed 2 bases, with 13 bases lying between them. Germline CDR1 and CDR2: LGHDT and YNNKEL (reference sequence). In DNA form, the CDR3 reads TGTGCCAGCAGCTCAACAGGGAACTCCAAAAACATTCAGTACTTC. Its protein is CASSSTGNSKNIQYF.

This clonotype appeared a single time. The CDR3 spells CASKERTYNEQFF. The CDR3 nucleotides read TGTGCCAGCAAAGAGCGGACCTACAATGAGCAGTTCTTC. The chain combines TRBV9 with TRBJ2-1, with D possibly matching TRBD2 (5 bases). V was shortened by 6 bases and J by 2 bases, with 9 bases between the two germline ends. Germline lookup yields CDR1 SGDLS and CDR2 YYNGEE. The CDR3 sequence is 13 residues long.

This clonotype was observed a few times. This sequence joins TRBV29-1 and TRBJ1-1; 10 bases agree with TRBD1. The J segment lost 5 bases and the V segment lost 8 bases, leaving 11 bases of the junction unmatched. Germline CDR1 and CDR2: SQVTM and ANQGSEA. This CDR3 has 14 residues. CDR3 loop: CSFRTGGLWTEAFF. The CDR3 coding sequence is TGCAGCTTCCGGACAGGGGGTTTGTGGACTGAAGCTTTCTTT.

J is TRBJ2-7 and V is TRBV3-1; TRBD1 matches at 8 bases. The CDR3 has 15 amino acids. Per the germline V gene, CDR1 is LGHDT and CDR2 is YNNKEL (reference sequence). Germline trimming cut 3 bases from V and 1 base from J; bases unmatched to any gene: 5. CDR3 sequence reads: CASSQPGQGSYEQYF. In DNA form, the CDR3 reads TGTGCCAGCAGCCAGCCCGGACAGGGATCCTACGAGCAGTACTTC.

V and J are TRBV13 and TRBJ2-3; D gene uncertain. Trimming shortened V by 2 bases and J by 4 bases, and 16 bases separated the two germline ends. This CDR3 is built from 16 residues. The germline V gene has CDR1 PRHDT and CDR2 FYEKMQ (reference sequence). The CDR3 reads CASSLQVDSGADTQYF. The CDR3, as DNA: TGTGCCAGCAGCTTACAGGTTGATTCGGGTGCAGATACGCAGTATTTT.

The CDR3 DNA sequence: TGTGCCAGCAGCTTAGCGTCCGGGGTTGGCTACACCTTC. It translates to CASSLASGVGYTF. The rearrangement uses TRBV7-9 and TRBJ1-2; D call uncertain. The CDR3 is made up of 13 amino acids. Germline values: CDR1 SEHNR, CDR2 FQNEAQ (reference sequence). V lost 0 bases and J lost 7, with 9 bases in between.

This chain connects TRBV12-3 or TRBV12-4 to TRBJ1-1; 9 bases align to TRBD1. This CDR3 contains 17 residues. V shed 4 bases, J shed 1 base, and the junction held 10 bases outside the gene matches. The CDR3 region is CASSYFSPGQGNTEAFF. The CDR3 DNA sequence: TGTGCCAGCAGTTATTTCTCGCCGGGACAGGGGAACACTGAAGCTTTCTTT.

J is TRBJ2-5 and V is TRBV7-9, with no clear D. The V end lost 0 bases, the J end lost 10 bases, and 12 bases lay between the germline ends. The CDR3 is made up of 13 amino acids. Germline V gene lookup returns CDR1 SEHNR and CDR2 FQNEAQ (reference sequence). CDR3 nucleotide sequence: TGTGCCAGCAGCTTAGCTGTAAGGCGGATCCAGTACTTC. It encodes CASSLAVRRIQYF.

The chain employs TRBV3-1 and TRBJ1-1, with D perhaps TRBD1 (5 bases). The CDR3 is made up of 15 amino acids. The V gene's germline CDR1 is LGHDT and CDR2 YNNKEL (reference sequence). V lost 0 bases, J lost 1 base, and 9 bases lay in between. This chain's CDR3 is CASSQDSGTNTEAFF. The CDR3 region has the DNA TGTGCCAGCAGCCAAGACTCAGGGACGAACACTGAAGCTTTCTTT.

The chain couples TRBV7-9 to TRBJ2-1, with 7 bases matching TRBD2. Looked up from germline, CDR1 is SEHNR and CDR2 is FQNEAQ (reference sequence). V shed 3 bases, J shed 5 bases, and the junction held 10 bases outside the gene matches. The CDR3 covers 16 residues. For the CDR3, the DNA is TGTGCCAGCAGCTTGGACGGGACTATCAGCCACAATGAGCAGTTCTTC. It specifies CASSLDGTISHNEQFF.

This chain links TRBV4-1 with TRBJ2-5, with D possibly matching TRBD2 (5 bases). This CDR3 contains 17 residues. The V and J ends lost 0 bases and 4 bases respectively, with 18 bases between them. Germline V lookup: CDR1 MGHRA, CDR2 YSYEKL. The CDR3 DNA reads as TGCGCCAGCAGCCAAGAACCCGGAACAGTTCGGGGAGAGACCCAGTACTTC. The encoded protein is CASSQEPGTVRGETQYF.

The chain is built from TRBV6-5 and TRBJ1-1; possible D gene TRBD1, 6 bases. Trimming cost V 0 bases and J 1 base, with 15 bases left between them. The CDR3 is made up of 17 amino acids. The germline V gene encodes CDR1 MNHEY and CDR2 SVGAGI. CDR3 sequence (DNA): TGTGCCAGCAGTTACTCGAGGTTGGACAGTGCGAACACTGAAGCTTTCTTT. Protein sequence: CASSYSRLDSANTEAFF.

The V call is TRBV4-2, the J call TRBJ2-2; TRBD2 agrees at 7 bases. V was pared by 0 bases and J by 6 bases, with 7 bases of the junction left unmatched. The CDR3 extends over 16 amino acids. Germline V gene data show CDR1 as LGHNA and CDR2 as YNFKEQ. For the CDR3, the DNA is TGTGCCAGCAGCCAAGATTGGGAGCGGGGCGCCGGGGAGCTGTTTTTT. Encoded protein: CASSQDWERGAGELFF.

This chain joins TRBV19 and TRBJ2-5; TRBD2 aligns across 10 bases. Trimming removed 6 bases from V and 4 bases from J; junction bases left unmatched: 14. The CDR3 has 17 residues. The germline gives CDR1 LNHDA, CDR2 SQIVND (reference sequence). CDR3 amino acids: CASSLRTSGRRGETQYF. The CDR3 coding sequence is TGTGCCAGTAGCCTACGGACTAGCGGACGTCGAGGAGAGACCCAGTACTTC. The full variable domain, completed using reference TRBV19 and TRBJ2-5, is DGGITQSPKYLFRKEGQNVTLSCEQNLNHDAMYWYRQDPGQGLRLIYYSQIVNDFQKGDIAEGYSVSREKKESFPLTVTSAQKNPTAFYLCASSLRTSGRRGETQYFGPGTRLLVL.

CDR3 in amino acids: CASSHTGALSHLRVLSNEQFF. In nucleotides, the CDR3 is TGTGCCAGCAGCCACACAGGGGCCCTTAGCCACCTACGTGTCTTATCCAATGAGCAGTTCTTC. The genes are TRBV13 and TRBJ2-1; 7 bases agree with TRBD1. This CDR3 has 21 amino acids. CDR1 is PRHDT and CDR2 is FYEKMQ in the germline V gene (reference sequence). Trimming cost V 5 bases and J 6 bases; bases outside gene matches: 28.

This clonotype was recorded a few times. The genes are TRBV10-3 and TRBJ2-1; the D is unclear. The CDR3 sequence is 13 residues long. V gave up 4 bases and J gave up 6 bases, with 10 bases separating them. CDR1 is ENHRY and CDR2 is SYGVKD in the germline V gene. In DNA, the CDR3 is TGTGCCATCAGTGTCGGCAGGATCAATGAGCAGTTCTTC. Protein: CAISVGRINEQFF.

This rearrangement joins TRBV3-1 to TRBJ2-5, with D unresolved. V was clipped by 7 bases and J by 2 bases, with 8 bases between them. Germline CDR1 reads LGHDT; CDR2 reads YNNKEL (reference sequence). The CDR3 covers 12 residues. The CDR3 coding sequence is TGTGCCAGCACCAGAATTCAAGAGACCCAGTACTTC. Translated, it gives CASTRIQETQYF.

The genes are TRBV28 and TRBJ1-6, with TRBD1 as a possible D gene (6 bases). In germline, CDR1 is MDHEN, CDR2 SYDVKM. The CDR3 has 18 amino acids. V shed 4 bases and J shed 2 bases, with 18 bases lying between them. The CDR3 sequence is CASSSILDRMTYNSPLHF. CDR3 nucleotide sequence: TGTGCCAGCAGTTCTATTCTAGACAGGATGACCTATAATTCACCCCTCCACTTT.

Regarding this clonotype: One end of the junction is discordant with germline, which a read error may explain. The V call is TRBV2, the J call TRBJ2-4; D is unresolved. Looked up from germline, CDR1 is SNHLY and CDR2 is FYNNEI. This CDR3 region has 17 residues. The CDR3 is CAGREMAIPQAKNIQYF. CDR3 in DNA: TGTGCCGGCAGAGAAATGGCCATCCCTCAAGCCAAAAACATTCAGTACTTC.

V usage is TRBV12-3 or TRBV12-4 and J usage is TRBJ2-3; weak D call: TRBD2 (6 bases). The CDR3 spans 15 residues. V lost 4 bases and J 3 bases, leaving 14 bases between the germline ends. Here the CDR3 DNA reads TGTGCCAGCAGTTCCATCGGGGGAGGTACAGATACGCAGTATTTT. Translating gives CASSSIGGGTDTQYF.

CDR3 loop: CASSSGLVSYEQYF. The DNA for the CDR3 is TGTGCCAGCAGTTCGGGACTAGTCAGCTACGAGCAGTACTTC. The gene calls are TRBV2 and TRBJ2-7, with 8 bases that match TRBD2. CDR3 length: 14 amino acids. Germline V gives CDR1 SNHLY, CDR2 FYNNEI. The junction had 6 bases not matched to a gene; V was cut back by 5 bases and J by 3 bases.

The V call is TRBV11-2, the J call TRBJ2-4; D possibly corresponds to TRBD2 (5 bases). Germline V gene lookup returns CDR1 SGHAT and CDR2 FQNNGV. This CDR3 contains 15 residues. V lost 1 base, J lost 7 bases, and 14 bases lay in between. The CDR3 nucleotides are TGTGCCAGCAGCTTAGTGACTATGACCGGGAACATTCAGTACTTC. Translating gives CASSLVTMTGNIQYF.

This clonotype was seen a handful of times. The chain uses TRBV30 and TRBJ1-2; the D is unclear. V dropped 4 bases and J dropped 3 bases, with 6 bases sitting between them. Per the germline V gene, CDR1 is GTSNPN and CDR2 is SVGIG (reference sequence). The CDR3 runs to 11 residues. This CDR3 reads CAWNGDYGYTF. CDR3 DNA: TGTGCCTGGAACGGGGACTATGGCTACACCTTC.

This sequence joins TRBV30 and TRBJ2-7; D call uncertain. Germline lookup yields CDR1 GTSNPN and CDR2 SVGIG (reference sequence). Trimming left V 0 bases short and J 2 bases short, with 11 bases between. This CDR3 contains 14 residues. The CDR3, as DNA: TGTGCCTGGAGTGTACAAGGTAGGACCTACGAGCAGTACTTC. It encodes CAWSVQGRTYEQYF.

This rearrangement joins TRBV24-1 to TRBJ2-3, with D perhaps matching TRBD2 (5 bases). V was clipped by 4 bases and J by 4 bases, with 14 bases between them. CDR1 and CDR2 (germline): KGHDR, SFDVKD. This CDR3 contains 15 residues. The CDR3 reads CATSERRGSSDTQYF. As DNA, the CDR3 is TGTGCCACCAGTGAACGTCGGGGTTCGTCAGATACGCAGTATTTT.

This clonotype was seen a handful of times. V is TRBV12-3 or TRBV12-4 and J is TRBJ2-3; D is unresolved. The CDR3 has 12 amino acids. Trimming took off 3 bases at V and 8 bases at J, with 9 bases between the two ends. The CDR3 loop is CASSLADRTQYF. DNA of the CDR3: TGTGCCAGCAGTTTGGCAGACCGTACGCAGTATTTT.